One sample yielded the 21 T cell receptor beta chains listed below, sequenced in a study of CD8+ T cells in alopecia areata (dated by TCRdb to between 2017 and 2018). The time point label here, explained by the study, means: baseline before oral tofacitinib. Libraries were constructed by the immunoSEQ multiplex PCR assay. For TCR sequencing, RNA was extracted from every sample and reverse transcribed into cDNA to serve as template. TCRdb limited this immuneACCESS table to in-frame rearrangements with V and J called. A share of clones is missing; checked studies link under half to unresolved V genes, and the rest is unexplained. The sample yields 150,000 or so clones; approximately 49% were counted once. The ten most abundant clones make up roughly 20% of the sample. Sequencing was performed on CD8+ T cells sorted from blood, taken at week 0. The receptors come from a human donor with alopecia areata.

V is TRBV25-1 and J is TRBJ1-2; possibly TRBD1 for D (6 bases). The CDR3 sequence is 15 residues long. Germline loops: CDR1 MGHDK, CDR2 SYGVNS. V was cut by 4 bases and J by 2 bases, with 14 bases left in between. The chain's CDR3 is CASSVYGDNNYGYTF. The CDR3 coding sequence is TGTGCCAGCAGTGTATATGGGGACAACAACTATGGCTACACCTTC.

The J gene is TRBJ2-5, the V gene TRBV2; D perhaps matches TRBD2 (6 bases). V was shortened by 1 base and J by 4 bases, with 19 bases between the two germline ends. This CDR3 has 17 residues. Germline V lookup: CDR1 SNHLY, CDR2 FYNNEI. CDR3 residues: CASSEEGAGALRETQYF. CDR3 DNA: TGTGCCAGCAGTGAAGAGGGAGCGGGTGCTCTGAGAGAGACCCAGTACTTC.

There are a few counts of this clone. CDR3 DNA: TGTGCCAGCAGAACTAGCAATCAGCCCCAGCATTTT. Translated, it gives CASRTSNQPQHF. The V call is TRBV6-5, the J call TRBJ1-5; D is undetermined. Per the germline V gene, CDR1 is MNHEY and CDR2 is SVGAGI. Trimming removed 6 bases at V and 0 bases at J, with 3 bases between. The CDR3 totals 12 residues.

This chain connects TRBV4-1 to TRBJ1-2; 7 bases agree with TRBD1. J lost 3 bases, V lost 3 bases, and 7 bases had no gene match. Germline values: CDR1 MGHRA, CDR2 YSYEKL. The CDR3 consists of 15 residues. The chain's CDR3 is CASSHTTGSDYGYTF. CDR3 nucleotides: TGCGCCAGCAGCCATACGACAGGGTCGGACTATGGCTACACCTTC.

V and J are TRBV12-5 and TRBJ2-5; a weak D match, TRBD1 (6 bases). This CDR3 has 12 residues. Per the germline V gene, CDR1 is LGHNT and CDR2 is FRNRAP. Trimming shortened V by 3 bases and J by 5 bases, and 7 bases separated the two germline ends. The CDR3 DNA sequence: TGTGCTAGTGGTTTAGGGGGTGAGACCCAGTACTTC. Translated: CASGLGGETQYF.

This rearrangement joins TRBV4-1 to TRBJ1-1, with D maybe TRBD1 (5 bases). CDR3 size: 14 residues. Germline loops: CDR1 MGHRA, CDR2 YSYEKL. Trimming pared 0 bases from V and 4 bases from J, leaving 9 bases between. CDR3 coding DNA: TGCGCCAGCAGCCAAGAAGCAGGGACCACTGAAGCTTTCTTT. Its translation: CASSQEAGTTEAFF.

The chain is built from TRBV4-1 and TRBJ1-5; D is unresolved. Trimming shortened V by 1 base and J by 5 bases, and 6 bases separated the two germline ends. This CDR3 contains 13 residues. CDR1 and CDR2 from the germline V gene are MGHRA and YSYEKL. The CDR3 loop is CASSQAADQPQHF. The CDR3 bases are TGCGCCAGCAGCCAAGCCGCGGATCAGCCCCAGCATTTT.

The V call is TRBV10-2, the J call TRBJ2-7; D is unclear. Between the trimmed V and J ends, which lost 6 bases and 2 bases, there was a span of 5 bases. Germline loops: CDR1 WSHSY, CDR2 SAAADI. This CDR3 comprises 11 residues. The CDR3 region has the DNA TGCGCCAGCAGCGACCCCTACGAGCAGTACTTC. Translated, it gives CASSDPYEQYF.

The chain couples TRBV18 to TRBJ2-1; 9 nucleotides align to TRBD1. The germline CDR1 and CDR2 sequences are KGHSH and LQKENI. The CDR3 covers 16 residues. V was pared by 2 bases and J by 1 base, with 3 bases of the junction left unmatched. CDR3 loop: CASSPRDRVSYNEQFF. In nucleotides, the CDR3 is TGTGCCAGCTCACCAAGGGACAGGGTTTCCTACAATGAGCAGTTCTTC. The variable domain in full, with the rest retrieved from reference TRBV18 and TRBJ2-1, is NAGVMQNPRHLVRRRGQEARLRCSPMKGHSHVYWYRQLPEEGLKFMVYLQKENIIDESGMPKERFSAEFPKEGPSILRIQQVVRGDSAAYFCASSPRDRVSYNEQFFGPGTRLTVL.

This clone rates as medium-sized. V gene TRBV6-4 combines with J gene TRBJ2-1; 10 positions match TRBD2. V was clipped by 2 bases and J by 9 bases; unmatched bases: 7. The CDR3 has 15 amino acids. The V gene's germline CDR1 is MRHNA and CDR2 SNTAGT. This CDR3 is CASSDKLAGSSEQFF. CDR3 in DNA: TGTGCCAGCAGTGACAAACTAGCGGGGTCAAGTGAGCAGTTCTTC.

This clone was detected a few times. The chain employs TRBV5-1 and TRBJ2-7, with 8 nucleotides matching TRBD1. The CDR3 runs 12 residues. Unmatched junction bases numbered 3, after V lost 7 bases and J lost 3 bases. Germline values: CDR1 SGHRS, CDR2 YFSETQ. In DNA, the CDR3 is TGCGCCAGCTCCGACAGGGGCTACGAGCAGTACTTC. Its translation is CASSDRGYEQYF.

The chain has TRBV6-5 and TRBJ1-2, with 7 bases that match TRBD1. The CDR3 extends over 15 amino acids. The V and J ends lost 2 bases and 6 bases, in that order; junction bases with no gene match: 9. The germline V gene encodes CDR1 MNHEY and CDR2 SVGAGI. For the CDR3, the DNA is TGTGCCAGCAGTTACCACCGAGACAGGGATGATGGCTACACCTTC. It codes for CASSYHRDRDDGYTF.

This clone occurred a few times. The V and J genes are TRBV7-9 and TRBJ2-1; tentatively, D is TRBD1 (5 bases). Germline V gene data show CDR1 as SEHNR and CDR2 as FQNEAQ (reference sequence). The ends were cut back, 4 bases at V and 5 bases at J, with 12 bases in the middle. The CDR3 spans 14 residues. The DNA of the CDR3 is TGTGCCAGCAGCTCATTTGACAGAGACAATGAGCAGTTCTTC. Its protein product is CASSSFDRDNEQFF.

J is TRBJ2-7 and V is TRBV11-2; 9 bases map to TRBD2. CDR1 and CDR2 from the germline V gene are SGHAT and FQNNGV. This CDR3 contains 15 residues. The V and J ends lost 1 base and 3 bases, in that order; junction bases with no gene match: 4. The CDR3, as DNA: TGTGCCAGCAGCTTAGCGACAGCGGGGGGCTACGAGCAGTACTTC. It codes for CASSLATAGGYEQYF.

V gene TRBV5-4 combines with J gene TRBJ2-1; D may be TRBD1 or TRBD2 (5 bases each). Germline CDR1 and CDR2: SGHNT and YYREEE (reference sequence). The V and J ends lost 4 bases and 0 bases respectively, with 11 bases between them. The CDR3 loop spans 15 amino acids. The CDR3: CASSLGTSSYNEQFF. The CDR3 nucleotides are TGTGCCAGCAGCCTCGGGACGAGCTCCTACAATGAGCAGTTCTTC.

The rearrangement uses TRBV12-5 and TRBJ1-2, with unresolved D. CDR3 length: 15 residues. Germline V gene lookup returns CDR1 LGHNT and CDR2 FRNRAP. Between the trimmed V and J ends, which lost 2 bases and 0 bases, there was a span of 10 bases. This chain's CDR3 is CASGLTRDPNYGYTF. Written as DNA, the CDR3 is TGTGCTAGTGGTTTGACTAGGGATCCTAACTATGGCTACACCTTC.

The J gene is TRBJ2-3, the V gene TRBV25-1, with D possibly TRBD1 on 5 matching bases. Between the trimmed V and J ends, which lost 7 bases and 6 bases, there was a span of 14 bases. The CDR3 totals 13 residues. Germline CDR1 MGHDK, CDR2 SYGVNS. As DNA, the CDR3 is TGTGCCAGCACGCAGGGTGAATTGGATACGCAGTATTTT. Protein sequence: CASTQGELDTQYF.

The V call is TRBV27, the J call TRBJ2-1, with 8 bases identical to TRBD2. Germline V gene sequence: CDR1 MNHEY, CDR2 SMNVEV (reference sequence). CDR3 length: 15 residues. Trimming took 6 bases from V and 8 from J; bases not matched to a gene: 12. The CDR3: CASSQRGQRGHEQFF. DNA for the CDR3: TGTGCCAGCAGCCAGCGGGGGCAGCGGGGGCATGAGCAGTTCTTC.

The CDR3 here is CASSGPNQPQHF. For the CDR3, the DNA is TGTGCCAGCAGTGGTCCCAATCAGCCCCAGCATTTT. This chain joins TRBV5-6 and TRBJ1-5; D remains ambiguous. V was pared by 5 bases and J by 3 bases, with 6 bases between. Germline-derived CDR1 and CDR2 are SGHDT and YYEEEE. This CDR3 has 12 residues.

In this sample, this clone turned up once. The chain joins TRBV5-1 to TRBJ2-7, with 9 bases lining up with TRBD2. The CDR3 contains 17 residues. Germline-derived CDR1 and CDR2 are SGHRS and YFSETQ. The trim removed 1 base at V and 2 bases at J, leaving 10 bases unmatched. The CDR3 DNA follows: TGCGCCAGCAGCTTGAGCGGGGGGCCAACCAGAGCCTACGAGCAGTACTTC. It specifies CASSLSGGPTRAYEQYF.

The V gene is TRBV5-1, the J gene TRBJ2-1, with TRBD1 matching 7 bases. The V segment lost 2 bases and the J segment 5 bases; nucleotides outside the gene matches: 7. This CDR3 region has 15 residues. CDR1 and CDR2 from the germline V gene are SGHRS and YFSETQ. CDR3 nucleotides: TGCGCCAGCAGCTTTTCCAGGGGGACCGACAATGAGCAGTTCTTC. Amino acid sequence: CASSFSRGTDNEQFF.